This TCR beta chain derives from a study of blood T cell repertoires in COVID-19. Unmatched junction bases numbered 6, after V lost 5 bases and J lost 5 bases. Germline V CDR1 and CDR2: LNHDA, SQIVND (reference sequence). This CDR3 has 14 residues. As originally analysed: From reference gene primer amplification, estimates of nucleated cell counts were derived. Some clones are missing from TCRdb's copy, which holds only in-frame ones; the method was immunoSEQ multiplex PCR. For V, J and clone size, that table is used; D and trimming come from the DNA. This table holds about 150,000 clones, around 73% found once.

The chain employs TRBV19 and TRBJ2-1, with 7 bases aligning to TRBD2. The sequenced sample was peripheral blood. The source of this sequence is a man between 60 and 75 years old who had recovered from COVID-19. The DNA for the CDR3 is TGTGCCAGTAGTGAAATCAGCGGGGACAATGAGCAGTTCTTC. Translated, it gives CASSEISGDNEQFF. The full variable domain, completed using reference TRBV19 and TRBJ2-1, is DGGITQSPKYLFRKEGQNVTLSCEQNLNHDAMYWYRQDPGQGLRLIYYSQIVNDFQKGDIAEGYSVSREKKESFPLTVTSAQKNPTAFYLCASSEISGDNEQFFGPGTRLTVL.